The T cell receptor beta chain described here comes from a study of neurological immune-mediated disorders. The table lists this clonotype with many counts. TCRdb analysed the 5' RACE reads with MiXCR anew, one entry per CDR3 protein. The sample has about 21,000 distinct CDR3 sequences, 17% seen once. CD4+ or CD8+ T cells at a count of 800,000 to 1,000,000 served as input for the sorted libraries. V lost 1 base and J 4 bases, leaving 5 bases between the germline ends. This CDR3 has 13 residues. The receptor was derived from a woman aged 18 to 35 with multiple sclerosis. The source material was CD8+ T cells from blood. V and J are TRBV12-3 or TRBV12-4 and TRBJ1-5; D not resolved. CDR3: CASSLGKNQPQHF. CDR3 bases: TGTGCCAGCAGTTTAGGCAAAAATCAGCCCCAGCATTTT.